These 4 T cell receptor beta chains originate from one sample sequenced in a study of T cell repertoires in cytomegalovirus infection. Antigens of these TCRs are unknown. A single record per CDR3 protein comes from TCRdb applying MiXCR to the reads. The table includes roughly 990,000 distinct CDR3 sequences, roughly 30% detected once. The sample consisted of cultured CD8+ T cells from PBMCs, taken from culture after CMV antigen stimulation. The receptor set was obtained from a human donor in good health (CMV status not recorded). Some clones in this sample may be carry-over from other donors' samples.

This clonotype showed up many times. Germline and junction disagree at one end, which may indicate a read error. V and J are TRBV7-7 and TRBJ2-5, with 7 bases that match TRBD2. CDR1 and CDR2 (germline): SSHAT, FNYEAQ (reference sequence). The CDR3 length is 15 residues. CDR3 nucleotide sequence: TGTGCTAGCAGCTTAAGTCGGGGGGTGTTAGAGACCCAGTACTTC. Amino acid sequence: CASSLSRGVLETQYF. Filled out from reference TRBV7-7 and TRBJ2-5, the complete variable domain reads GAGVSQSPRYKVTKRGQDVTLRCDPISSHATLYWYQQALGQGPEFLTYFNYEAQPDKSGLPSDRFSAERPEGSISTLTIQRTEQRDSAMYRCASSLSRGVLETQYFGPGTRLLVL.

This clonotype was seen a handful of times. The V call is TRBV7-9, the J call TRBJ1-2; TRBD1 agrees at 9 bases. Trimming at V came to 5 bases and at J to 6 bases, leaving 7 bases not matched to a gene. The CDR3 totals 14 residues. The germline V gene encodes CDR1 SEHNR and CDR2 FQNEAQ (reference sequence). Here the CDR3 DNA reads TGTGCCAGCAGCGAGACAGGGGGAGTGGATGGCTACACCTTC. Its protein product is CASSETGGVDGYTF.

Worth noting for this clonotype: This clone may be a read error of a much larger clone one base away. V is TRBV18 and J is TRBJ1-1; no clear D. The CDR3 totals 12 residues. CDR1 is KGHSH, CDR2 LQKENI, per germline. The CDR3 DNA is TGTGTCAGCTCACCATCCAACACTGAAGCTTTCTTT. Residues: CVSSPSNTEAFF.

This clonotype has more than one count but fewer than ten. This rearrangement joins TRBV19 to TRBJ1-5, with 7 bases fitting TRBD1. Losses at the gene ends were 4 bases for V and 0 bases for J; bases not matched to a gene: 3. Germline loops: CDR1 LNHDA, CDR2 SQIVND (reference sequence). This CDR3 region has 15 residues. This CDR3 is CASSTRDSSNQPQHF. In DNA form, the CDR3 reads TGTGCCAGTAGTACCCGGGACAGTAGCAATCAGCCCCAGCATTTT.